What follows is one T cell receptor (beta chain) and its context. This clonotype has more than one count but fewer than ten. Its recognized antigen is unknown. Base qualities are not provided; no much larger clone lies one nucleotide away. The germline V gene gives CDR1 as MGHRA and CDR2 as YSYEKL. Relative to germline, V is missing 0 bases and J is missing 7 bases, with 9 bases of the junction outside any gene match. The CDR3 runs 17 amino acids, cysteine and phenylalanine included. The DNA shown is the 51-base CDR3, in frame from base 1. For sequencing, an Illumina HiSeq 2500 was employed. Quantitative 5'-RACE with molecular barcodes was the method used to prepare the TCR beta libraries. Regarding the original processing steps: To identify disease-linked TCR variants, a new computational method was used, one built on a probabilistic model of VDJ rearrangement. TCRdb took the public reads, trimmed them with fastp at Q25, ran MiXCR for clone calling and kept in-frame beta chains. Each record represents a unique CDR3 protein, reported with the most common genes and DNA among its rows. In this record, the V and J calls reflect TCRdb's handling and not the investigators' own analysis. The sample contains approximately 260,000 distinct CDR3 sequences, 15% to 20% of them found a single time. The ten largest account for less than 35% of the sample.

This specimen belongs to a study of CD8 T cells in ankylosing spondylitis (TCRdb year 2017). Concerning the study at large: To find TCR variants linked to disease, the study profiled T cell receptor beta repertoires in ankylosing spondylitis patients and healthy donors. The full study cohort comprised 25 ankylosing spondylitis patients and 110 or so healthy donors. Samples of peripheral blood were taken, and for ankylosing spondylitis patients, synovial fluid was collected as well. Study-wide findings and limitations: A TCR beta motif of about 8 highly homologous amino acid variants appeared characteristic of blood from ankylosing spondylitis patients. In peripheral blood, the disease-linked clones were found at relatively low frequencies and had a CD8+ phenotype. The disease-linked clones were reported to be significantly enriched in matched synovial fluid samples from ankylosing spondylitis patients. Some of the motif variants had been reported before in the synovial fluid and blood of reactive arthritis patients, a finding that suggests common disease-initiation mechanisms.

The TCR comes from a male donor with ankylosing spondylitis or in good health (not recorded which). The receptor chain draws on TRBV4-1 and TRBJ2-2; 9 central nucleotides agree with TRBD2. The sample consisted of blood, either unsorted or a sorted T cell fraction (not recorded which). The nucleotide sequence reads TGCGCCAGCAGCCAAGAGAGGGTAGCGGGAGTTCACGGGGAGCTGTTTTTT. Its coded protein is CASSQERVAGVHGELFF.